These 28 T cell receptor beta chains originate from one sample sequenced in a study of CD8 T cells in Susac syndrome. The authors reverse transcribed roughly 0.5 to 1 ug RNA with random hexamers. TCRdb independently ran MiXCR on the immunoSEQ multiplex PCR reads; one entry per CDR3 protein. The data contain 92,000 or so distinct CDR3 sequences, around 96% of them singletons. The sequenced sample was CD8+ T cells from PBMCs. The receptors were sampled from a human donor with Susac syndrome.

The V gene is TRBV4-1, the J gene TRBJ1-5, with D hard to call. The germline V gene has CDR1 MGHRA and CDR2 YSYEKL. Trimming took off 1 base at V and 6 bases at J, with 7 bases between the two ends. The length of the CDR3 is 13 residues. Written as DNA, the CDR3 is TGCGCCAGCAGCCAAGGAAGTGCTCAGCCCCAGCATTTT. It is translated as CASSQGSAQPQHF.

The genes are TRBV25-1 and TRBJ1-4; D is undetermined. The germline V gene has CDR1 MGHDK and CDR2 SYGVNS. V gave up 9 bases and J gave up 3 bases, with 11 bases separating them. This CDR3 has 13 amino acids. In DNA, the CDR3 is TGTGCCAGTGAGGCGGGTTCTAATGAAAAACTGTTTTTT. It specifies CASEAGSNEKLFF.

The V call is TRBV4-3, the J call TRBJ1-3; TRBD1 might be the D (6 bases). The CDR3 runs to 15 residues. With 3 bases removed from V and 3 bases from J, the gap between germline ends came to 12 bases. Germline CDR1 reads LGHNA; CDR2 reads YSLEER. The CDR3 reads CASSHGRGSGNTIYF. DNA of the CDR3: TGCGCCAGCAGCCATGGCAGGGGCAGTGGAAACACCATATATTTT.

This chain links TRBV5-1 with TRBJ1-5; 9 bases fit TRBD1. Germline V lookup: CDR1 SGHRS, CDR2 YFSETQ. This CDR3 comprises 14 residues. With 4 bases clipped from V and 5 bases from J, the junction kept 4 bases outside the gene matches. The CDR3 loop reads CASSLRTGDQPQHF. In DNA, the CDR3 is TGCGCCAGCAGCCTACGGACAGGGGATCAGCCCCAGCATTTT.

The V call is TRBV20-1, the J call TRBJ1-1; no definite D call. CDR1 and CDR2 from the germline V gene are DFQATT and SNEGSKA (reference sequence). Trimming pared 3 bases from V and 11 bases from J, leaving 22 bases between. There are 14 residues in the CDR3. The CDR3 bases are TGCAGTGCTAGGATGTCCGGGCTGACGGCCCCCGCTTTCTTT. This translates into CSARMSGLTAPAFF.

The V gene is TRBV6-5, the J gene TRBJ2-5, with D possibly matching TRBD2 (6 bases). Deletions cut 3 bases from V and 2 bases from J, with 13 bases between. Germline lookup yields CDR1 MNHEY and CDR2 SVGAGI. The CDR3 has 15 amino acids. CDR3 residues: CASSYGVGLQETQYF. The CDR3 nucleotides are TGTGCCAGCAGTTATGGGGTGGGACTTCAAGAGACCCAGTACTTC.

The J gene is TRBJ1-1, the V gene TRBV5-1; D is undetermined. CDR3 length: 14 residues. Trimming shortened V by 0 bases and J by 2 bases, and 8 bases separated the two germline ends. CDR1 and CDR2 (germline): SGHRS, YFSETQ. CDR3 sequence reads: CASSLAPVNTEAFF. The CDR3 nucleotides are TGCGCCAGCAGCTTGGCGCCCGTTAACACTGAAGCTTTCTTT.

The chain joins TRBV20-1 to TRBJ1-4; D is undetermined. The V end lost 0 bases, the J end lost 8 bases, and 16 bases lay between the germline ends. CDR1 is DFQATT, CDR2 SNEGSKA, per germline (reference sequence). This CDR3 region has 15 residues. The CDR3 DNA sequence: TGCAGTGCTAGAGATATGGCGTCGAGAGGCGAAAAACTGTTTTTT. Protein sequence: CSARDMASRGEKLFF.

The chain is built from TRBV4-3 and TRBJ1-5; D is perhaps TRBD1 (5 bases). The V end was cut by 2 bases, the J end by 1 base, with 9 bases between. Germline-derived CDR1 and CDR2 are LGHNA and YSLEER. The CDR3 spans 15 residues. CDR3 sequence reads: CASSQTGLSNQPQHF. As DNA, the CDR3 is TGCGCCAGCAGCCAAACAGGACTGAGCAATCAGCCCCAGCATTTT.

This clonotype was counted a few times. DNA of the CDR3: TGTGCCAGCAGCTTAGGAACTTACAATGAGCAGTTCTTC. Translation: CASSLGTYNEQFF. This chain links TRBV7-2 with TRBJ2-1; no clear D. CDR3 length: 13 amino acids. Trimming took 1 base from V and 4 from J, leaving 5 bases between them. Germline loops: CDR1 SGHTA, CDR2 FQGNSA. Looking up the rest from reference TRBV7-2 and TRBJ2-1 gives the full variable domain: GAGVSQSPSNKVTEKGKDVELRCDPISGHTALYWYRQSLGQGLEFLIYFQGNSAPDKSGLPSDRFSAERTGGSVSTLTIQRTQQEDSAVYLCASSLGTYNEQFFGPGTRLTVL.

There are a few counts of this clonotype. The rearrangement links TRBV7-2 to TRBJ2-5; D remains ambiguous. V dropped 0 bases and J dropped 6 bases, with 5 bases sitting between them. Germline V gene lookup returns CDR1 SGHTA and CDR2 FQGNSA. This CDR3 has 12 residues. The CDR3 is CASSLARQTQYF. The CDR3 DNA follows: TGTGCCAGCAGCTTAGCGAGGCAGACCCAGTACTTC. Supplemented by reference TRBV7-2 and TRBJ2-5, the full variable domain reads GAGVSQSPSNKVTEKGKDVELRCDPISGHTALYWYRQSLGQGLEFLIYFQGNSAPDKSGLPSDRFSAERTGGSVSTLTIQRTQQEDSAVYLCASSLARQTQYFGPGTRLLVL.

The chain joins TRBV7-9 to TRBJ1-2, with D possibly matching TRBD1 (5 bases). Germline CDR1 SEHNR, CDR2 FQNEAQ (reference sequence). Deletions cut 6 bases from V and 6 bases from J, with 17 bases between. This CDR3 comprises 14 residues. The CDR3, as DNA: TGTGCCAGCAGGTACAACGAGGGGTTGAATGGCTACACCTTC. Protein product: CASRYNEGLNGYTF. Full variable domain (remainder filled in from reference TRBV7-9 and TRBJ1-2): DTGVSQNPRHKITKRGQNVTFRCDPISEHNRLYWYRQTLGQGPEFLTYFQNEAQLEKSRLLSDRFSAERPKGSFSTLEIQRTEQGDSAMYLCASRYNEGLNGYTFGSGTRLTVV.

The V and J genes are TRBV30 and TRBJ1-2, with no clear D. The V end was cut by 3 bases, the J end by 0 bases, with 14 bases between. CDR1 is GTSNPN, CDR2 SVGIG, per germline (reference sequence). The CDR3 spans 15 residues. CDR3 loop: CAWRFDRVPNYGYTF. The CDR3 DNA follows: TGTGCCTGGAGGTTTGATCGTGTGCCTAACTATGGCTACACCTTC.

CDR3 protein: CATSSGGSGETQYF. The CDR3 DNA follows: TGTGCCACCAGTAGCGGGGGCAGTGGAGAGACCCAGTACTTC. The J gene is TRBJ2-5, the V gene TRBV24-1; the match to TRBD2 covers 8 bases. The ends lost 6 bases at V and 4 bases at J; junction bases unmatched: 6. CDR1 is KGHDR and CDR2 is SFDVKD in the germline V gene. This CDR3 is built from 14 residues.

This rearrangement joins TRBV9 to TRBJ1-2, with D tentatively TRBD1 (6 bases). Trimming removed 4 bases from V and 5 bases from J, with 24 bases in between. Germline V gives CDR1 SGDLS, CDR2 YYNGEE. The CDR3 is 17 residues long. The CDR3 sequence is CASSPSLEGTSGYGYTF. The CDR3 coding sequence is TGTGCCAGCAGCCCATCGCTGGAGGGGACATCGGGTTATGGCTACACCTTC. The entire variable domain, with the rest obtained from reference TRBV9 and TRBJ1-2, is as follows: DSGVTQTPKHLITATGQRVTLRCSPRSGDLSVYWYQQSLDQGLQFLIQYYNGEERAKGNILERFSAQQFPDLHSELNLSSLELGDSALYFCASSPSLEGTSGYGYTFGSGTRLTVV.

In its sample, this clonotype was seen once. The chain joins TRBV10-3 to TRBJ2-7, with a tentative D call TRBD1 (5 bases). Trimming removed 3 bases from V and 2 bases from J, with 11 bases in between. The CDR3 spans 14 residues. Per the germline V gene, CDR1 is ENHRY and CDR2 is SYGVKD. The CDR3 region has the DNA TGTGCCATCAGTGAAGTGCAGGACACCTACGAGCAGTACTTC. Its translation is CAISEVQDTYEQYF.

The chain joins TRBV6-5 to TRBJ2-1; D is tentatively TRBD1 or TRBD2 (5 bases each). CDR1 is MNHEY and CDR2 is SVGAGI in the germline V gene. CDR3 length: 14 amino acids. V was clipped by 6 bases and J by 3 bases, with 12 bases between them. The CDR3 nucleotides read TGTGCCAGCAGACGGGACGCGGGCTACAATGAGCAGTTCTTC. Translation: CASRRDAGYNEQFF.

This clonotype was observed once. The rearrangement links TRBV2 to TRBJ2-4; D is perhaps TRBD1 (5 bases). V lost 3 bases, J lost 7 bases, and 10 bases lay in between. Per the germline V gene, CDR1 is SNHLY and CDR2 is FYNNEI. There are 13 residues in the CDR3. CDR3 nucleotide sequence: TGTGCCAGCAGTGATCAGGGCCGCAACATTCAGTACTTC. Its translation is CASSDQGRNIQYF.

This chain uses TRBV29-1 with TRBJ2-3, with 7 bases matching TRBD1. Germline V gene lookup returns CDR1 SQVTM and CDR2 ANQGSEA. Trimming at V came to 0 bases and at J to 13 bases, leaving 10 bases not matched to a gene. This CDR3 is built from 13 residues. CDR3 sequence (DNA): TGCAGCGTTGAAGATCTTCAAGGACAGGTCAAGTATTTT. Amino acids: CSVEDLQGQVKYF.

J is TRBJ1-6 and V is TRBV18, with TRBD1 matching 11 bases. CDR1 KGHSH and CDR2 LQKENI come from the germline V gene. V lost 6 bases, J lost 6 bases, and 7 bases stayed unmatched. The CDR3 runs 16 residues. CDR3 residues: CASSPGTGGINSPLHF. CDR3 nucleotides: TGTGCCAGCTCTCCTGGGACAGGGGGGATTAATTCACCCCTCCACTTT.

CDR3: CASGLGLGSNQPQHF. CDR3 coding DNA: TGTGCTAGTGGTTTGGGATTGGGGAGCAATCAGCCCCAGCATTTT. The chain recombines TRBV12-5 with TRBJ1-5; D unresolved. The CDR3 is 15 residues long. V lost 1 base, J lost 1 base, and 8 bases lay in between. Germline CDR1 LGHNT, CDR2 FRNRAP.

This rearrangement joins TRBV7-3 to TRBJ2-3; D gene unclear. The V gene's germline CDR1 is SGHTA and CDR2 FQGTGA. The V and J ends lost 5 bases and 1 base respectively, with 10 bases between them. The CDR3 has 14 amino acids. DNA for the CDR3: TGTGCCAGCAGCGCGGACGGACGCACAGATACGCAGTATTTT. Protein sequence: CASSADGRTDTQYF.

V gene TRBV12-3 or TRBV12-4 combines with J gene TRBJ1-3; D ambiguous. V gave up 6 bases and J gave up 7 bases, with 13 bases separating them. The CDR3 is 13 amino acids. The CDR3 loop reads CASSPITRNTIYF. Written as DNA, the CDR3 is TGTGCCAGCAGCCCAATCACGCGGAACACCATATATTTT.

The chain couples TRBV28 to TRBJ2-3; 8 bases map to TRBD1. The junction had 8 bases not matched to a gene; V was cut back by 6 bases and J by 0 bases. Germline CDR1 reads MDHEN; CDR2 reads SYDVKM. This CDR3 is built from 16 residues. The CDR3 loop reads CASSHTWTGSTDTQYF. The CDR3 DNA reads as TGTGCCAGCAGCCACACGTGGACAGGGAGCACAGATACGCAGTATTTT.

This clonotype occurred once. The chain recombines TRBV20-1 with TRBJ2-1; TRBD2 aligns across 8 bases. The J segment lost 4 bases and the V segment lost 5 bases, leaving 7 bases of the junction unmatched. The germline V gene has CDR1 DFQATT and CDR2 SNEGSKA (reference sequence). The CDR3 has 14 residues. The CDR3 nucleotides read TGCAGTGCTTTCGGGGGGGCAGGGTACAATGAGCAGTTCTTC. Translating it yields CSAFGGAGYNEQFF.

The rearrangement joins TRBV20-1 to TRBJ1-4; D gene ambiguous. This CDR3 has 13 amino acids. Germline V CDR1 and CDR2: DFQATT, SNEGSKA (reference sequence). V gave up 6 bases and J gave up 5 bases, with 13 bases separating them. CDR3 protein: CSARPAANEKLFF. The CDR3 region has the DNA TGCAGTGCCCGGCCGGCTGCGAATGAAAAACTGTTTTTT.

The genes are TRBV15 and TRBJ2-5; D unresolved. V gave up 0 bases and J gave up 2 bases, with 7 bases separating them. The CDR3 is 14 amino acids. Germline CDR1 LNHNV, CDR2 YYDKDF (reference sequence). CDR3 sequence: CATSRDLAQETQYF. CDR3 DNA: TGTGCCACCAGCAGAGATCTGGCTCAAGAGACCCAGTACTTC.

The chain employs TRBV7-9 and TRBJ2-3; TRBD2 aligns across 13 bases. The CDR3 extends over 14 amino acids. Germline trimming cut 8 bases from V and 2 bases from J; bases unmatched to any gene: 1. Germline V lookup: CDR1 SEHNR, CDR2 FQNEAQ (reference sequence). The CDR3 here is CASGTSGVTDTQYF. CDR3 nucleotides: TGTGCCAGCGGGACTAGCGGGGTCACAGATACGCAGTATTTT. Full variable domain (outside the CDR3, taken from reference TRBV7-9 and TRBJ2-3): DTGVSQNPRHKITKRGQNVTFRCDPISEHNRLYWYRQTLGQGPEFLTYFQNEAQLEKSRLLSDRFSAERPKGSFSTLEIQRTEQGDSAMYLCASGTSGVTDTQYFGPGTRLTVL.